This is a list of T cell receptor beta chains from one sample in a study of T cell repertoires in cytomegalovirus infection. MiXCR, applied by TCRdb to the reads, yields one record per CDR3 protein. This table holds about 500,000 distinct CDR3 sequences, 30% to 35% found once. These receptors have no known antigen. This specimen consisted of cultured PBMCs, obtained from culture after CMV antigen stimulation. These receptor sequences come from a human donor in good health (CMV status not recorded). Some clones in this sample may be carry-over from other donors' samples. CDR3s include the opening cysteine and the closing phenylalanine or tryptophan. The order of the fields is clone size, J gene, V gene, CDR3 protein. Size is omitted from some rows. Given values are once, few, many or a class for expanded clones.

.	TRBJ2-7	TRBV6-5	CASSYHSGPSYEQYF
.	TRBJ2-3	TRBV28	CASSPPSGRLTDTQYF
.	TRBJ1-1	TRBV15	CATSRDPLGEAFF
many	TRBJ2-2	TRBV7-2	CASSHNTGELFF
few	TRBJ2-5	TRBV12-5	CASGFRGTSQAETQYF
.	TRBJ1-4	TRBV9	CASSSNRQGTNEKLFF
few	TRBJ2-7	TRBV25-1	CASRDRGNEQYF
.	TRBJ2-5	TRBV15	CATSRDRSQETQYF
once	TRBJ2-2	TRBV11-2	CASSPRDRQNTGELFF
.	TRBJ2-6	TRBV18	CASSPTPGGASGANVLTF
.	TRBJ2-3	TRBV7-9	CASSLESRGGDTQYF
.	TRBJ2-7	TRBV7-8	CASSLVSGRASYEQYF
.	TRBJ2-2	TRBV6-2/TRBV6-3	CASSSNVAGVVGELFF
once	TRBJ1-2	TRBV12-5	CASGQDSIANYGYTF
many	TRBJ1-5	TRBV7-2	CASSLDTYQPQHF
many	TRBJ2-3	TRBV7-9	CASSSEDTQYF
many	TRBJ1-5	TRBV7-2	CASSLAGQGGQPQHF
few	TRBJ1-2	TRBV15	CATSSLRQGAFGYTF
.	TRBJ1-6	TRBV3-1	CASSQGTGYNSPLHF
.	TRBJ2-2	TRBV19	CASSLSGVGTGELFF
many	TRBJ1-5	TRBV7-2	CASSSGTQPQHF
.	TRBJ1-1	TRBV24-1	CATSDPPETEAFF
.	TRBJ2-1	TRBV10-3	CAISESKSGINANEQFF
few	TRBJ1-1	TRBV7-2	CASSTKDSLSTEAFF
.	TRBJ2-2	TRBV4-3	CASSQGLVDTGELFF
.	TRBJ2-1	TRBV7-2	CASSFSMGTSVNEQFF
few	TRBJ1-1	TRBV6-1	CASRTLDTEAFF
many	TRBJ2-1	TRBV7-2	CASSLGLGIHNEQFF
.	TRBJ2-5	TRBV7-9	CASSREREKGETQYF